Below, 20 T cell receptor beta chains from the same sample are listed, as sequenced in a study of early T cells in non-severe SARS-CoV-2 infection. TCRdb redid the calling of the 5' RACE reads with MiXCR, one entry per CDR3 protein. The sample lists 70,000 to 75,000 distinct CDR3 sequences; roughly 13% were seen once. Material for sequencing was whole blood. The source is an adult who was a healthcare worker with PCR-confirmed SARS-CoV-2 infection or an uninfected control (not recorded which).

The chain combines TRBV25-1 with TRBJ2-5; weak D call: TRBD1 (5 bases). Germline V gives CDR1 MGHDK, CDR2 SYGVNS. Trimming cost V 4 bases and J 3 bases, with 15 bases left between them. This CDR3 comprises 15 residues. CDR3 in DNA: TGTGCCAGCAGTGGACCGTGGGGCAGGGAAGAGACCCAGTACTTC. Translated: CASSGPWGREETQYF.

This clonotype was counted a few times. The genes are TRBV7-2 and TRBJ1-2; 9 bases map to TRBD1. Per the germline V gene, CDR1 is SGHTA and CDR2 is FQGNSA. CDR3 length: 16 amino acids. Unmatched junction bases numbered 9, after V lost 1 base and J lost 6 bases. CDR3 sequence: CASSLDPLRQGDGYTF. DNA of the CDR3: TGTGCCAGCAGCTTAGATCCCCTCAGACAGGGGGATGGCTACACCTTC.

The CDR3 is CSVVPGQETQYF. Here the CDR3 DNA reads TGCAGCGTGGTCCCGGGACAAGAGACCCAGTACTTC. The chain links TRBV29-1 to TRBJ2-5, with a weak D call TRBD2 (5 bases). The CDR3 totals 12 residues. Germline V gene sequence: CDR1 SQVTM, CDR2 ANQGSEA. V was shortened by 6 bases and J by 2 bases, with 10 bases between the two germline ends.

This clonotype was detected only a few times. The chain employs TRBV7-8 and TRBJ1-1, with TRBD1 matching 7 bases. CDR1 SGHVS and CDR2 FQNEAQ come from the germline V gene. The CDR3 has 14 amino acids. V shed 3 bases, J shed 3 bases, and the junction held 4 bases outside the gene matches. The CDR3 region has the DNA TGTGCCAGCAGCTTCAGGGGGTCGGACACTGAAGCTTTCTTT. The encoded protein is CASSFRGSDTEAFF.

The sample holds a few counts of this clonotype. The V call is TRBV11-3, the J call TRBJ2-1; D not certain. Trimming removed 4 bases at V and 9 bases at J, with 16 bases between. Germline assignment: CDR1 SGHNT and CDR2 YENEEA. The CDR3 has 14 amino acids. In DNA, the CDR3 is TGTGCCAGCAGCTCTAGGGCAAGATTGGGTGAGCAGTTCTTC. It is translated as CASSSRARLGEQFF.

This chain uses TRBV6-2 or TRBV6-3 with TRBJ1-1; TRBD1 aligns across 7 bases. V lost 3 bases, J lost 8 bases, and 12 bases stayed unmatched. The CDR3 has 15 amino acids. Germline V CDR1 and CDR2: MNHEY, SVGEGT. CDR3: CASSYGPTGTVEAFF. CDR3 bases: TGTGCCAGCAGTTATGGTCCGACCGGGACAGTCGAAGCTTTCTTT.

The sample holds many counts of this clonotype. The chain recombines TRBV10-1 with TRBJ2-1, with D possibly TRBD2 on 6 matching bases. Deletions cut 6 bases from V and 10 bases from J, with 25 bases between. The germline V gene has CDR1 WNHNN and CDR2 SYGVQD (reference sequence). The CDR3 is made up of 16 amino acids. CDR3 region: CASSPRLDRTNDEQFF. CDR3 bases: TGCGCCAGCAGCCCCAGACTAGACCGAACCAATGACGAGCAGTTCTTC.

This clonotype was found a few times. V is TRBV10-3 and J is TRBJ1-4; TRBD1 is a possible D gene (5 bases). Germline CDR1 is ENHRY and CDR2 is SYGVKD. Trimming shortened V by 0 bases and J by 0 bases, and 11 bases separated the two germline ends. The length of the CDR3 is 17 residues. The CDR3 loop is CAISESNRPATNEKLFF. CDR3 sequence (DNA): TGTGCCATCAGTGAGTCGAACAGGCCTGCAACTAATGAAAAACTGTTTTTT.

The sample holds a few counts of this clonotype. The V gene is TRBV29-1, the J gene TRBJ2-2; D might be TRBD2 (5 bases). The germline V gene encodes CDR1 SQVTM and CDR2 ANQGSEA. The CDR3 consists of 14 residues. V was pared by 3 bases and J by 3 bases, with 11 bases between. This CDR3 reads CSVDDPGYTGELFF. As DNA, the CDR3 is TGCAGCGTTGACGATCCGGGGTACACCGGGGAGCTGTTTTTT.

This clonotype was found a few times. The CDR3 coding sequence is TGCGCCAGCAGCGTCCAGACTAGCTCCTACGAGCAGTACTTC. This sequence encodes CASSVQTSSYEQYF. The chain joins TRBV5-1 to TRBJ2-7, with D possibly matching TRBD2 (6 bases). The CDR3 totals 14 residues. V lost 4 bases and J lost 0, with 11 bases in between. The germline CDR1 and CDR2 sequences are SGHRS and YFSETQ.

CDR3 nucleotides: TGTGCCAGCAGCCTACTGACAGGGGTTTGGTATGGCTACACCTTC. Its translation is CASSLLTGVWYGYTF. The rearrangement links TRBV7-8 to TRBJ1-2, with 8 bases that match TRBD1. CDR1 SGHVS and CDR2 FQNEAQ come from the germline V gene. This CDR3 comprises 15 residues. V gave up 5 bases and J gave up 5 bases; unmatched junction bases: 10.

The J gene is TRBJ1-3, the V gene TRBV7-2; no clear D. The CDR3 runs to 16 residues. Trimming took 1 base from V and 3 from J, leaving 13 bases between them. CDR1 and CDR2 (germline): SGHTA, FQGNSA. The chain's CDR3 is CASSLESSYRGNTIYF. Here the CDR3 DNA reads TGTGCCAGCAGCTTAGAGAGCAGCTACCGTGGAAACACCATATATTTT. The full variable domain, its missing parts supplied by reference TRBV7-2 and TRBJ1-3, is GAGVSQSPSNKVTEKGKDVELRCDPISGHTALYWYRQSLGQGLEFLIYFQGNSAPDKSGLPSDRFSAERTGGSVSTLTIQRTQQEDSAVYLCASSLESSYRGNTIYFGEGSWLTVV.

The chain uses TRBV20-1 and TRBJ2-7; 14 nucleotides line up with TRBD2. Trimming removed 5 bases from V and 2 bases from J; junction bases left unmatched: 2. Germline loops: CDR1 DFQATT, CDR2 SNEGSKA (reference sequence). The CDR3 is 14 amino acids. The CDR3 coding sequence is TGCAGTGCTGGACTAGCGGGGGGCACCTACGAGCAGTACTTC. This sequence encodes CSAGLAGGTYEQYF.

This clonotype was seen a few times. This chain joins TRBV11-2 and TRBJ2-7; D is tentatively TRBD1 or TRBD2 (5 bases each). The germline V gene has CDR1 SGHAT and CDR2 FQNNGV. The ends were cut back, 8 bases at V and 4 bases at J, with 18 bases in the middle. This CDR3 spans 14 amino acids. The CDR3 DNA sequence: TGTGCCAGCGGGGCCTCGTGGGGGAGATACGAGCAGTACTTC. The encoded protein is CASGASWGRYEQYF.

This chain uses TRBV10-3 with TRBJ2-7; D gene uncertain. The CDR3 consists of 15 residues. Trimming removed 6 bases from V and 4 bases from J, with 19 bases in between. Looked up from germline, CDR1 is ENHRY and CDR2 is SYGVKD. The CDR3 reads CAISPSQMRGYEQYF. The CDR3 DNA follows: TGTGCCATCAGCCCTTCTCAGATGCGAGGATACGAGCAGTACTTC.

The rearrangement links TRBV9 to TRBJ2-7; 10 positions match TRBD2. V was pared by 0 bases and J by 3 bases, with 0 bases of the junction left unmatched. This CDR3 has 14 residues. CDR1 is SGDLS and CDR2 is YYNGEE in the germline V gene. CDR3 DNA sequence: TGTGCCAGCAGCGTAGGGACTAGCGGCTACGAGCAGTACTTC. It translates to CASSVGTSGYEQYF.

This clonotype was observed at least ten times. This chain connects TRBV29-1 to TRBJ1-1; D call uncertain. V gave up 4 bases and J gave up 2 bases, with 8 bases separating them. This CDR3 is 12 amino acids long. The germline V gene has CDR1 SQVTM and CDR2 ANQGSEA. Here the CDR3 DNA reads TGCAGCGTTGTTCCGGTAAACACTGAAGCTTTCTTT. This codes for CSVVPVNTEAFF.

This clonotype was seen repeatedly, ten times or more. This chain connects TRBV2 to TRBJ1-1; D unresolved. Germline CDR1 is SNHLY and CDR2 is FYNNEI. Trimming removed 5 bases at V and 4 bases at J, with 11 bases between. There are 13 residues in the CDR3. CDR3 in amino acids: CASSLNGLTEAFF. The CDR3 nucleotides read TGTGCCAGCAGTCTAAACGGTCTCACTGAAGCTTTCTTT.

The genes are TRBV5-1 and TRBJ1-1; no definite D call. V lost 4 bases to trimming and J lost 1 base, with 8 bases between them. Germline values: CDR1 SGHRS, CDR2 YFSETQ. This CDR3 is 13 amino acids long. Here the CDR3 DNA reads TGCGCCAGCAGCCCGGCAGGGAACACTGAAGCTTTCTTT. Amino acids: CASSPAGNTEAFF.

This clonotype was seen a handful of times. The DNA for the CDR3 is TGCGCCAGCAGCGCCCGACCGGGCAGAGCTAACTATGGCTACACCTTC. Translation: CASSARPGRANYGYTF. The V gene is TRBV4-3, the J gene TRBJ1-2; the D is unclear. Trimming removed 5 bases at V and 0 bases at J, with 16 bases between. Germline CDR1 LGHNA, CDR2 YSLEER. The CDR3 has 16 residues.